This is a list of T cell receptor beta chains from one sample in a study of the immune and genomic landscape of osteosarcoma. Method: immunoSEQ multiplex PCR; TCRdb's copy keeps in-frame clones and lacks some. The profile covers more than 10,000 clones, with about two thirds appearing a single time and around 20% taken by the ten largest. What was sequenced was osteosarcoma tumor tissue from the lung. These receptors were collected from a human donor with osteosarcoma. The CDR3 runs from the conserved cysteine through the conserved F or W. D genes are given only for firm matches. Clone size is given for some rows only: seen once, a few or many times, or a class if the clone is expanded.

>TRBV18|few|TRBJ1-6|-
CASSPRSFPNSPLHF
TGTGCCAGCTCACCACGCAGCTTCCCTAATTCACCCCTCCACTTT
>TRBV9|once|TRBJ2-7|-
CASSRRVEGEQYF
TGTGCCAGCAGCAGACGAGTTGAAGGCGAGCAGTACTTC
>TRBV10-3|-|TRBJ2-1|TRBD1
CAIRDTGTDLYNEQFF
TGTGCCATCAGGGACACCGGGACAGACCTCTACAATGAGCAGTTCTTC
>TRBV28|-|TRBJ2-3|TRBD2
CASTRPGTSDKLGVVADTQYF
TGTGCCAGCACCCGTCCCGGGACTAGCGACAAACTGGGGGTCGTCGCAGATACGCAGTATTTT
>TRBV10-2|few|TRBJ2-1|-
CASSVGGNNEQFF
TGCGCCAGCAGTGTCGGCGGGAACAATGAGCAGTTCTTC
>TRBV7-3|once|TRBJ2-1|-
CASSLTADRRDEQFF
TGTGCCAGCAGCTTAACGGCGGACAGACGGGATGAGCAGTTCTTC
>TRBV27|-|TRBJ2-1|TRBD2
CASSQDPTSGNVKSGEQFF
TGTGCCAGCAGCCAAGACCCGACTAGCGGGAATGTTAAATCCGGTGAGCAGTTCTTC
>TRBV6-6|-|TRBJ1-5|-
CASSYPQRGGNQPQHF
TGTGCCAGCAGTTATCCCCAGAGGGGAGGAAATCAGCCCCAGCATTTT
>TRBV28|-|TRBJ1-3|TRBD1
CASSAGTATGNTIYF
TGTGCCAGCAGTGCCGGGACAGCGACTGGAAACACCATATATTTT
>TRBV6-5|few|TRBJ1-3|-
CASSYQSSAGNTIYF
TGTGCCAGCAGTTACCAGAGTAGCGCTGGAAACACCATATATTTT
>TRBV29-1|-|TRBJ2-1|TRBD1
CSVEQGAGEQFF
TGCAGCGTTGAACAGGGGGCGGGTGAGCAGTTCTTC
>TRBV14|-|TRBJ1-1|-
CASSQLMNTEAFF
TGTGCCAGCAGCCAATTGATGAACACTGAAGCTTTCTTT
>TRBV9|-|TRBJ2-2|-
CASSPPNERDTGELFF
TGTGCCAGCAGCCCACCTAACGAGAGGGACACCGGGGAGCTGTTTTTT
>TRBV9|-|TRBJ2-7|TRBD1
CASSVSGTGALGYEQYF
TGTGCCAGCAGCGTTTCTGGGACAGGGGCCTTGGGCTACGAGCAGTACTTC
>TRBV6-5|once|TRBJ1-4|-
CASSYLERATNEKLFF
TGTGCCAGCAGTTACTTGGAGAGAGCAACTAATGAAAAACTGTTTTTT
>TRBV5-1|-|TRBJ2-3|TRBD1
CASSLGGTGTDTQYF
TGCGCCAGCAGCTTGGGCGGGACAGGGACAGATACGCAGTATTTT
>TRBV5-4|few|TRBJ2-7|-
CASWVGGTSEQYF
TGTGCCAGCTGGGTAGGGGGGACCTCCGAGCAGTACTTC
>TRBV5-1|few|TRBJ2-7|TRBD1
CASSLEDRGHDEQYF
TGCGCCAGCAGCCTAGAGGACAGGGGGCACGACGAGCAGTACTTC
>TRBV9|-|TRBJ1-3|TRBD1
CASSALQGGKGNTIYF
TGTGCCAGCAGCGCCTTACAGGGGGGCAAAGGAAACACCATATATTTT
>TRBV7-7|-|TRBJ2-7|TRBD2
CASSPGLDYEQYF
TGTGCTAGCAGCCCGGGACTAGACTACGAGCAGTACTTC